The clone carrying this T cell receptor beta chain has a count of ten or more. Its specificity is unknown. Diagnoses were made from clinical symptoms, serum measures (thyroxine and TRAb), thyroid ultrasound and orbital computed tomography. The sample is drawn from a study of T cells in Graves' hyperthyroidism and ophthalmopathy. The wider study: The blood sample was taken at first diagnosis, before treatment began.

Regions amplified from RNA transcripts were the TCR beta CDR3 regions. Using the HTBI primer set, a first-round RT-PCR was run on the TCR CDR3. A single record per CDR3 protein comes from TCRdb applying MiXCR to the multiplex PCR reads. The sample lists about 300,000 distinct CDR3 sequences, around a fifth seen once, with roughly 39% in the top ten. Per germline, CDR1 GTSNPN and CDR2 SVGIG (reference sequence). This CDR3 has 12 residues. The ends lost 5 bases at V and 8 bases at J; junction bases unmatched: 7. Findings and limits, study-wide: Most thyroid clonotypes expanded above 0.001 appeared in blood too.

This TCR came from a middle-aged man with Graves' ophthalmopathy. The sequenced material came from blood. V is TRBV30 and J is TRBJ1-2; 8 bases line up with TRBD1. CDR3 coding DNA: TGTGCCTGGTCCCCGGCAGGGGGCGGCTACACCTTC. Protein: CAWSPAGGGYTF.